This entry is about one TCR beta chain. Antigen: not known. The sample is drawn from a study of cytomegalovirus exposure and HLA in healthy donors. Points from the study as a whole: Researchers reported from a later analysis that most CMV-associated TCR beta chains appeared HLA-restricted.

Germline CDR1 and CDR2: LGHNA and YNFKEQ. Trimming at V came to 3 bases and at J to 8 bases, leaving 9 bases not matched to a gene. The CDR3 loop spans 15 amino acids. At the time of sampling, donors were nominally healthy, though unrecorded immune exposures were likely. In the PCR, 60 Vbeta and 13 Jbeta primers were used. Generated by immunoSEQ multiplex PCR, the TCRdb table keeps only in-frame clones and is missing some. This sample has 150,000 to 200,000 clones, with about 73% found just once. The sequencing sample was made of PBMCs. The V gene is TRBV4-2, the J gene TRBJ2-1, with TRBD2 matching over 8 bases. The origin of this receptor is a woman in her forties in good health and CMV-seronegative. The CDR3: CASSHSAGGPHEQFF. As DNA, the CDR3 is TGTGCCAGCAGCCACTCCGCGGGGGGCCCCCATGAGCAGTTCTTC.